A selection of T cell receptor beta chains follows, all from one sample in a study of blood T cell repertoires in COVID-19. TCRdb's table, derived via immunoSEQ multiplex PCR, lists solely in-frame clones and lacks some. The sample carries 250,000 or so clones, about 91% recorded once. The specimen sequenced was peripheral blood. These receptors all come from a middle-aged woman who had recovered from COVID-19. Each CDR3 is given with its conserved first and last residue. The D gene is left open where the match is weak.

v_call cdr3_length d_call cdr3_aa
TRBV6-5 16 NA CASSYRGGEDNSPLHF
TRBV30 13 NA CAWSMGGGEKLFF
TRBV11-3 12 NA CASSLADQPQHF
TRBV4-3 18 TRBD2 CASSQVTGTSGSTGELFF
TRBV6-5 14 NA CASSYQNTNTEAFF
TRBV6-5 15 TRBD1 CASAGQGASNEKLFF
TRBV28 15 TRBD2 CASSQPWGRAAEQYF
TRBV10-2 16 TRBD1 CASSPGQGLANYGYTF
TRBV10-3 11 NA CAISTGSEAFF
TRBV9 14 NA CASSVEAGLPFYTF
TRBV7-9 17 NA CASSPPGTVAGNEKLFF
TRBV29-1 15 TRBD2 CSVDNRGGSDDEQFF
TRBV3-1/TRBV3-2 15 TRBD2 CASSRTRSSYNEQFF
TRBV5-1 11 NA CASMQGGAAFF
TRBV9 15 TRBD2 CASSPPGGFSYEQYF
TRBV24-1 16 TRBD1 CATSDAGTGFNYGYTF
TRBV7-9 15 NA CASSSPLGVNSPLHF
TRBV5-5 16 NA CASSLVGGVTQETQYF
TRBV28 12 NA CASSTGSQPQHF